This TCR beta chain was captured by sequencing in a study of T cell repertoires in cytomegalovirus infection. Study at large: Public TCR beta signatures indicated both CMV infection and matching HLA type. Broader study findings: Across the ex vivo response, the dominant clonotypes were HLA-C-restricted CMV-specific TCR beta clonotypes. The cumulative frequency of public TCR beta families identified carriers of CMV plus the relevant HLA.

TCRdb re-called the reads through MiXCR, storing one row per CDR3 protein. This table has approximately 140,000 distinct CDR3 sequences, about 24% appearing once. As to this clonotype: The antigen is undetermined.

From germline, CDR1 is MNHEY and CDR2 SVGAGI. CDR3 length: 16 amino acids. The ends were cut back, 6 bases at V and 3 bases at J, with 21 bases in the middle. The TCR was taken from a human donor in good health (CMV status not recorded). Some clones in this sample may be carry-over from other donors' samples. Sequences were obtained from PBMCs, sequenced either directly or after in vitro stimulation (not recorded which). The V gene is TRBV6-5, the J gene TRBJ2-7, with a weak D call TRBD1 (6 bases). CDR3 coding DNA: TGTGCCAGCAGACGCCTCGGGCTAGCAGGGGACTACGAGCAGTACTTC. Protein product: CASRRLGLAGDYEQYF.